This T cell receptor (beta chain) originates from a study of neurological immune-mediated disorders. PBMCs stored at -80 C, numbering 2 million, were the origin of the unsorted libraries. CDR3 size: 15 residues. The germline gives CDR1 DFQATT, CDR2 SNEGSKA (reference sequence). The V gene end was trimmed by 1 base and the J gene end by 5 bases; junction bases not matched to a gene: 9. The authors produced cDNA by 5'RACE using 10-nucleotide random UMIs. In TCRdb, the 5' RACE reads were re-called with MiXCR into one record per CDR3 protein. This sample has roughly 80,000 distinct CDR3 sequences, with about 9.5% found just once.

This chain joins TRBV20-1 and TRBJ2-5; 8 bases match TRBD2. Sequencing was done on a sample of PBMCs. The origin of this receptor is a man in his forties or fifties in good health. CDR3 DNA: TGCAGTGCTAGAGGAACGGGGGGGTATCGGGAGACCCAGTACTTC. This codes for CSARGTGGYRETQYF.